This TCR beta chain came from a study of blood T cells in healthy people across ages. Together with a sample-barcoded 5' primer, a J-beta primer mix was included in a second PCR lasting about 7 to 12 cycles. Via MiXCR, TCRdb re-called the 5' RACE reads, giving one row per CDR3 protein. The data contain hundreds of thousands of distinct CDR3 sequences, roughly 43% of them seen just once; the ten biggest clones take up roughly 25%. It was 9.5 to 10 milliliters of peripheral blood that were drawn from each donor. Per-sample PBMC isolation yielded at least 7 million cells. CDR1 is SGHRS and CDR2 is YFSETQ in the germline V gene. This CDR3 region has 17 residues. The ends lost 3 bases at V and 2 bases at J; junction bases unmatched: 8. Study-level findings and limits: Significant beta diversity loss was already apparent by age approximately 37, declining roughly linearly.

A note on this clonotype: Its target is unknown.

The receptor's source is a man aged 80 or over in good health. The genes are TRBV5-1 and TRBJ2-2; 9 bases are shared with TRBD1. The material sequenced was blood. CDR3 nucleotide sequence: TGCGCCAGCAGCTGGACGGGACAGGGATCTAACACCGGGGAGCTGTTTTTT. It encodes CASSWTGQGSNTGELFF. Supplemented by reference TRBV5-1 and TRBJ2-2, the full variable domain reads KAGVTQTPRYLIKTRGQQVTLSCSPISGHRSVSWYQQTPGQGLQFLFEYFSETQRNKGNFPGRFSGRQFSNSRSEMNVSTLELGDSALYLCASSWTGQGSNTGELFFGEGSRLTVL.